This T cell receptor (beta chain) was captured by sequencing in a study of vaccination and CD4 T cells after COVID-19. On this clonotype: What it binds is unknown.

An Oncomine TCR Beta short-read assay was used to sequence the DNA from cultured CD4+ T cells. TCRdb independently ran MiXCR on the PCR reads; one entry per CDR3 protein. The repertoire has some 23,000 distinct CDR3 sequences, roughly 44% of them found once; the top ten carry around 5%. Sample time point: late sampling 161 to 241 days after vaccination in a few convalescent patients. The treatment is: approximately 9-day PBMC culture with coronavirus spike peptide pools or control peptides (ViraFEST assay). This specimen was CD4+ T cells from blood, cultured in vitro, taken about 7 months after SARS-CoV-2 vaccination. This clonotype was sampled from a human donor who had recovered from COVID-19.

CDR3 loop: CATRASYEQYF. As DNA, the CDR3 is TGTGCCACCAGGGCCTCCTACGAGCAGTACTTC. This rearrangement joins TRBV2 to TRBJ2-7, with D possibly being TRBD1 (5 bases). Between the trimmed V and J ends, which lost 10 bases and 0 bases, there was a span of 7 bases. Germline loops: CDR1 SNHLY, CDR2 FYNNEI. The CDR3 runs to 11 residues.